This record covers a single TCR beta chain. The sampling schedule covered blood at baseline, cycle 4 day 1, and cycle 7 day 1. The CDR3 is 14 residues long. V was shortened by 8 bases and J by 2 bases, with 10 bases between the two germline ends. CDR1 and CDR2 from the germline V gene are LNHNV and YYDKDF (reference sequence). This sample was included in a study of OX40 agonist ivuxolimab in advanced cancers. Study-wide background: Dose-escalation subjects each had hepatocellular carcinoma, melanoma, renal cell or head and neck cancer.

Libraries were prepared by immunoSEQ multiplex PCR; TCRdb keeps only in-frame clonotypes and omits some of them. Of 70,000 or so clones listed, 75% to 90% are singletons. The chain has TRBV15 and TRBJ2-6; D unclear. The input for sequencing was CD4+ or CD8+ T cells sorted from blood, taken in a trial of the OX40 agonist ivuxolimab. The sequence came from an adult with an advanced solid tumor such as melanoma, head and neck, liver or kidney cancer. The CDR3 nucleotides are TGTGCCACCGGTACAGAGGCTGGGGCCAACGTCCTGACTTTC. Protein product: CATGTEAGANVLTF.